This entry lists 3 T cell receptor beta chains sequenced from one sample in a study of beta chain features in type 1 diabetes. The investigators reverse transcribed all of the isolated RNA, so they sequenced expressed TCRB transcripts. The assay was immunoSEQ multiplex PCR, and TCRdb's table has in-frame clones only and misses some. Of over 700,000 clones in the sample, 15% to 20% were seen once. Sample: naive CD4+ T cells from blood. These receptors all stem from a woman aged 18-29 years in good health.

Of note for this clone: This specimen includes other DNA sequences encoding the same CDR3. The J gene is TRBJ1-5, the V gene TRBV6-6; TRBD1 is a possible D gene (6 bases). The length of the CDR3 is 13 residues. The germline V gene encodes CDR1 MNHNY and CDR2 SVGAGI (reference sequence). With 4 bases removed from V and 6 bases from J, the gap between germline ends came to 10 bases. Written as DNA, the CDR3 is TGTGCCAGCAGTTCTGGGGGCCTTCAGCCCCAGCATTTT. Protein: CASSSGGLQPQHF.

This clone has more than one count but fewer than ten. CDR3: CASSQGVSTDTQYF. CDR3 nucleotides: TGTGCCAGCAGTCAGGGTGTATCAACAGATACGCAGTATTTT. The V gene is TRBV6-5, the J gene TRBJ2-3; tentatively, D is TRBD1 (5 bases). In germline, CDR1 is MNHEY, CDR2 SVGAGI. This CDR3 has 14 amino acids. V was pared by 5 bases and J by 3 bases, with 12 bases between.

The chain uses TRBV7-9 and TRBJ2-5, with TRBD1 matching over 8 bases. Germline V gene data show CDR1 as SEHNR and CDR2 as FQNEAQ (reference sequence). V gave up 5 bases and J gave up 5 bases; unmatched junction bases: 10. This CDR3 has 15 amino acids. The CDR3 sequence: CASSEGTGPSETQYF. CDR3 DNA sequence: TGTGCCAGCAGCGAGGGGACAGGACCGTCGGAGACCCAGTACTTC.